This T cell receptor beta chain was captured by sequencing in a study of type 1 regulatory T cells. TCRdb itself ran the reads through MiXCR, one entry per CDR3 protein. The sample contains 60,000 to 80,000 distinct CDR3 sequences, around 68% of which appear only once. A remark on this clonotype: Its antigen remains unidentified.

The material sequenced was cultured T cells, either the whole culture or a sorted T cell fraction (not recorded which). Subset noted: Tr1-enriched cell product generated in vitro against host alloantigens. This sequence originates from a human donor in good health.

In DNA form, the CDR3 reads TGCAGCGGATACTACAATGAGCAGTTCTTC. Its protein is CSGYYNEQFF. This chain uses TRBV29-1 with TRBJ2-1; unclear D gene. V was clipped by 7 bases and J by 3 bases, with 4 bases between them. The germline CDR1 and CDR2 sequences are SQVTM and ANQGSEA. CDR3 size: 10 residues.